These 14 T cell receptor beta chains originate from one sample sequenced in a study of STAT5B mutations in CD4+ large granular lymphocyte leukemia. The repertoire was sequenced with immunoSEQ multiplex PCR; TCRdb's copy has only in-frame clones and lacks some. The table lists about 30,000 clones, 65% to 80% of them singletons. The sequenced sample was CD4+ T cells from blood buffy coats. The receptors shown here come from a human donor in good health.

The genes are TRBV7-9 and TRBJ2-1; 7 nucleotides agree with TRBD2. This CDR3 has 15 residues. V dropped 5 bases and J dropped 8; count of bases not matched to a gene: 12. CDR1 and CDR2 (germline): SEHNR, FQNEAQ (reference sequence). CDR3 region: CASSPIIGGIYEQFF. As DNA, the CDR3 is TGTGCCAGCAGCCCAATCATCGGGGGGATCTATGAGCAGTTCTTC.

CDR3 nucleotides: TGTGCCAGCAGCCACCGAGGCGGGGGAGGGGTCCCCGGGGAGCTGTTTTTT. The encoded protein is CASSHRGGGGVPGELFF. The rearrangement joins TRBV11-3 to TRBJ2-2; 7 nucleotides line up with TRBD2. Germline V lookup: CDR1 SGHNT, CDR2 YENEEA. Germline trimming cut 5 bases from V and 6 bases from J; bases unmatched to any gene: 15. This CDR3 has 17 amino acids. The variable domain in full, completed from reference TRBV11-3 and TRBJ2-2, reads EAGVVQSPRYKIIEKKQPVAFWCNPISGHNTLYWYLQNLGQGPELLIRYENEEAVDDSQLPKDRFSAERLKGVDSTLKIQPAELGDSAVYLCASSHRGGGGVPGELFFGEGSRLTVL.

This clone was detected a few times. The rearrangement uses TRBV27 and TRBJ1-3; D not certain. V dropped 3 bases and J dropped 0 bases, with 12 bases sitting between them. CDR1 and CDR2 from the germline V gene are MNHEY and SMNVEV (reference sequence). The CDR3 is made up of 16 amino acids. This CDR3 is CASSFSFAGSGNTIYF. In nucleotides, the CDR3 is TGTGCCAGCAGTTTTTCTTTTGCAGGCTCTGGAAACACCATATATTTT.

The chain links TRBV18 to TRBJ1-5; D call uncertain. Germline V gene data show CDR1 as KGHSH and CDR2 as LQKENI. The CDR3 is 13 residues long. V lost 2 bases and J lost 9, with 11 bases in between. The CDR3 region is CASSPDSLTPQHF. The CDR3 DNA reads as TGTGCCAGCTCACCAGATTCTTTAACGCCCCAGCATTTT.

The genes are TRBV29-1 and TRBJ2-7; possible D gene TRBD1, 6 bases. Trimming took off 7 bases at V and 6 bases at J, with 19 bases between the two ends. The germline V gene encodes CDR1 SQVTM and CDR2 ANQGSEA. The CDR3 spans 13 residues. The CDR3 bases are TGCAGCGCCCAAGGGCAGGGGCCCCTCGAGCAGTACTTC. It yields the protein CSAQGQGPLEQYF.

The V gene is TRBV5-1, the J gene TRBJ2-1; 12 bases are a match to TRBD2. CDR1 and CDR2 from the germline V gene are SGHRS and YFSETQ. V shed 5 bases, J shed 5 bases, and the junction held 5 bases outside the gene matches. The CDR3 contains 15 residues. This chain's CDR3 is CASSPGLAGNNEQFF. In DNA form, the CDR3 reads TGCGCCAGCAGTCCCGGACTAGCGGGAAACAATGAGCAGTTCTTC.

The chain is built from TRBV30 and TRBJ2-1, with a possible D match to TRBD2 (5 bases). Per germline, CDR1 GTSNPN and CDR2 SVGIG (reference sequence). CDR3 size: 14 residues. Trimming pared 4 bases from V and 1 base from J, leaving 11 bases between. The CDR3 region is CAWKASPSYNEQFF. The DNA for the CDR3 is TGTGCCTGGAAAGCTAGCCCTTCCTACAATGAGCAGTTCTTC. The variable domain in full, with the rest retrieved from reference TRBV30 and TRBJ2-1, is SQTIHQWPATLVQPVGSPLSLECTVEGTSNPNLYWYRQAAGRGLQLLFYSVGIGQISSEVPQNLSASRPQDRQFILSSKKLLLSDSGFYLCAWKASPSYNEQFFGPGTRLTVL.

The genes are TRBV27 and TRBJ1-2, with D hard to call. This CDR3 is 14 amino acids long. V lost 3 bases and J lost 0, with 8 bases in between. Germline CDR1 reads MNHEY; CDR2 reads SMNVEV (reference sequence). The CDR3 coding sequence is TGTGCCAGCAGTTTTCGCAGAGCTAACTATGGCTACACCTTC. This encodes CASSFRRANYGYTF.

This sequence joins TRBV5-1 and TRBJ1-3; D is uncertain. CDR1 is SGHRS and CDR2 is YFSETQ in the germline V gene. V was clipped by 4 bases and J by 0 bases, with 8 bases between them. This CDR3 has 14 residues. The CDR3 nucleotides read TGCGCCAGCAGCATGGCCCTCTCTGGAAACACCATATATTTT. It translates to CASSMALSGNTIYF. Filled out from reference TRBV5-1 and TRBJ1-3, the complete variable domain reads KAGVTQTPRYLIKTRGQQVTLSCSPISGHRSVSWYQQTPGQGLQFLFEYFSETQRNKGNFPGRFSGRQFSNSRSEMNVSTLELGDSALYLCASSMALSGNTIYFGEGSWLTVV.

The gene calls are TRBV19 and TRBJ1-5; 8 positions match TRBD1. The CDR3 runs to 16 residues. V shed 6 bases and J 1 base; nucleotides not matched to a gene: 8. CDR1 LNHDA and CDR2 SQIVND come from the germline V gene (reference sequence). CDR3 in amino acids: CASSTDRTGSNQPQHF. CDR3 coding DNA: TGTGCCAGTAGCACTGATCGGACAGGGAGCAATCAGCCCCAGCATTTT. Variable domain in full (rest from reference TRBV19 and TRBJ1-5): DGGITQSPKYLFRKEGQNVTLSCEQNLNHDAMYWYRQDPGQGLRLIYYSQIVNDFQKGDIAEGYSVSREKKESFPLTVTSAQKNPTAFYLCASSTDRTGSNQPQHFGDGTRLSIL.

This chain uses TRBV7-2 with TRBJ2-7; unclear D gene. Trimming took off 1 base at V and 2 bases at J, with 15 bases between the two ends. Per the germline V gene, CDR1 is SGHTA and CDR2 is FQGNSA. The CDR3 is 16 residues long. The CDR3 nucleotides are TGTGCCAGCAGCTTAGATAGAGGCGGAGAAGCCTACGAGCAGTACTTC. This gives the protein CASSLDRGGEAYEQYF.

The gene calls are TRBV2 and TRBJ1-1; D remains unclear. This CDR3 region has 13 residues. Trimming took 4 bases from V and 1 from J, leaving 7 bases between them. The germline CDR1 and CDR2 sequences are SNHLY and FYNNEI. Here the CDR3 reads CASSADGNTEAFF. CDR3 sequence (DNA): TGTGCCAGCAGTGCCGACGGGAACACTGAAGCTTTCTTT.

This rearrangement joins TRBV7-6 to TRBJ1-6, with a possible D match to TRBD1 (6 bases). The CDR3 is made up of 15 amino acids. Germline V CDR1 and CDR2: SGHVS, FNYEAQ. V was trimmed by 1 base and J by 9 bases, leaving 13 bases between them. CDR3 sequence: CASSLGGGGSSPLHF. The CDR3 region has the DNA TGTGCCAGCAGCTTAGGAGGGGGAGGGAGTTCACCCCTCCACTTT. Variable domain in full (rest from reference TRBV7-6 and TRBJ1-6): GAGVSQSPRYKVTKRGQDVALRCDPISGHVSLYWYRQALGQGPEFLTYFNYEAQQDKSGLPNDRFSAERPEGSISTLTIQRTEQRDSAMYRCASSLGGGGSSPLHFGNGTRLTVT.

A note on this clone: The sample contains more than one DNA sequence encoding this CDR3. The V and J genes are TRBV4-2 and TRBJ2-5; D is perhaps TRBD1 or TRBD2 (6 bases each). Trimming pared 0 bases from V and 4 bases from J, leaving 9 bases between. The CDR3 totals 14 residues. Looked up from germline, CDR1 is LGHNA and CDR2 is YNFKEQ. CDR3 DNA: TGTGCCAGCAGCCAAGAGGGGGGCCGAGAGACCCAGTACTTC. It encodes CASSQEGGRETQYF.